The clone carrying this TCR beta chain was seen just once. Trimming took 1 base from V and 8 from J; bases not matched to a gene: 6. This CDR3 comprises 15 residues. CDR1 is SGHDN and CDR2 is FVKESK in the germline V gene. The source of the sample is a study of brain metastases from non-small cell lung cancer. TCRdb keeps only in-frame clones here, not all; method: immunoSEQ multiplex PCR. Found here are more than 1,000 clones, approximately 89% of them singletons; the top ten hold approximately 6.8%. This receptor was obtained from a donor at least 40 years old with non-small cell lung cancer. The specimen was tumor-adjacent normal tissue. This sequence joins TRBV14 and TRBJ2-2, with TRBD1 matching over 8 bases. CDR3: CASSQVAGGPGELFF. The CDR3, as DNA: TGTGCCAGCAGCCAAGTTGCAGGGGGCCCTGGGGAGCTGTTTTTT.